Each of the 27 T cell receptor beta chains below was sequenced from the same sample in a study of blood T cell repertoires in COVID-19. Sequenced by immunoSEQ multiplex PCR; TCRdb stores in-frame clones only, minus some. The sample lists 100,000 to 150,000 clones, 75% to 90% occurring once. Sequenced material: peripheral blood. Source of these receptors: a man aged 55-75 years with COVID-19, enrolled during active disease.

This clone was recorded once. The chain recombines TRBV4-1 with TRBJ1-1; possible D gene TRBD1, 6 bases. The germline V gene has CDR1 MGHRA and CDR2 YSYEKL. The CDR3 runs to 15 residues. V was cut by 0 bases and J by 4 bases, with 12 bases left in between. CDR3 nucleotide sequence: TGCGCCAGCAGCCAAGAAGGGCAGGGGTTCACTGAAGCTTTCTTT. This gives the protein CASSQEGQGFTEAFF.

This chain joins TRBV30 and TRBJ1-1; no clear D. Germline CDR1 GTSNPN, CDR2 SVGIG (reference sequence). V lost 1 base and J 7 bases, leaving 10 bases between the germline ends. The CDR3 is 12 amino acids. Here the CDR3 reads CAWSASGSEAFF. The CDR3 nucleotides read TGTGCCTGGAGTGCTTCCGGGAGTGAAGCTTTCTTT.

This clone has only a few counts. The V call is TRBV7-8, the J call TRBJ1-2; D is uncertain. The V end lost 1 base, the J end lost 13 bases, and 16 bases lay between the germline ends. This CDR3 has 13 amino acids. The germline gives CDR1 SGHVS, CDR2 FQNEAQ. CDR3 sequence reads: CASSLVVDGLSTF. The CDR3 nucleotides read TGTGCCAGCAGCTTAGTAGTGGACGGACTTAGCACCTTC. Supplemented by reference TRBV7-8 and TRBJ1-2, the full variable domain reads GAGVSQSPRYKVAKRGQDVALRCDPISGHVSLFWYQQALGQGPEFLTYFQNEAQLDKSGLPSDRFFAERPEGSVSTLKIQRTQQEDSAVYLCASSLVVDGLSTFGSGTRLTVV.

The gene calls are TRBV30 and TRBJ2-6, with TRBD1 identical over 7 bases. Germline values: CDR1 GTSNPN, CDR2 SVGIG (reference sequence). The CDR3 runs to 16 residues. V shed 4 bases, J shed 0 bases, and the junction held 6 bases outside the gene matches. The CDR3 nucleotides read TGTGCCTGGACACAGGGGAAGGCCTCTGGGGCCAACGTCCTGACTTTC. Protein: CAWTQGKASGANVLTF.

This chain connects TRBV12-3 or TRBV12-4 to TRBJ1-2; D unresolved. The CDR3 is made up of 13 amino acids. V shed 2 bases and J shed 2 bases, with 6 bases lying between them. For the CDR3, the DNA is TGTGCCAGCAGTTTATTCGTGAACTATGGCTACACCTTC. Translated: CASSLFVNYGYTF.

The chain recombines TRBV15 with TRBJ1-5; TRBD1 aligns across 8 bases. Germline V CDR1 and CDR2: LNHNV, YYDKDF (reference sequence). V was pared by 5 bases and J by 3 bases, with 9 bases of the junction left unmatched. The CDR3 is made up of 16 amino acids. CDR3 in DNA: TGTGCCACCAGCCCCTTCGACAGGGGCGACAATCAGCCCCAGCATTTT. This gives the protein CATSPFDRGDNQPQHF.

The chain employs TRBV5-4 and TRBJ1-4; the D gene is possibly TRBD1 (6 bases). The V and J ends lost 4 bases and 2 bases respectively, with 9 bases between them. CDR1 SGHNT and CDR2 YYREEE come from the germline V gene (reference sequence). The CDR3 contains 14 residues. CDR3 DNA: TGTGCCAGCAGCACGGGACACACTAATGAAAAACTGTTTTTT. The encoded protein is CASSTGHTNEKLFF. Drawing the rest from reference TRBV5-4 and TRBJ1-4, the complete variable domain is ETGVTQSPTHLIKTRGQQVTLRCSSQSGHNTVSWYQQALGQGPQFIFQYYREEENGRGNFPPRFSGLQFPNYSSELNVNALELDDSALYLCASSTGHTNEKLFFGSGTQLSVL.

CDR3 sequence (DNA): TGTGCCAGCAGCAATCGGCGGGGCTACACCTTC. Protein sequence: CASSNRRGYTF. V usage is TRBV5-6 and J usage is TRBJ1-2; D gene uncertain. Trimming left V 4 bases short and J 8 bases short, with 9 bases between. The CDR3 loop spans 11 amino acids. Germline V gene sequence: CDR1 SGHDT, CDR2 YYEEEE.

V is TRBV5-1 and J is TRBJ2-5; D is uncertain. With 4 bases removed from V and 0 bases from J, the gap between germline ends came to 10 bases. This CDR3 region has 14 residues. Per germline, CDR1 SGHRS and CDR2 YFSETQ. The CDR3 reads CASSRLWYQETQYF. CDR3 in DNA: TGCGCCAGCAGCCGACTCTGGTACCAAGAGACCCAGTACTTC.

This chain links TRBV21-1 with TRBJ1-1. TRBV21-1 is described as a pseudogene. CDR3 length: 11 amino acids. CDR3 residues: CANLRVYEAFF. The DNA for the CDR3 is TGTGCCAACCTACGTGTTTATGAAGCTTTCTTT.

This chain connects TRBV6-6 to TRBJ2-2, with 12 bases aligning to TRBD2. This CDR3 has 16 residues. Germline loops: CDR1 MNHNY, CDR2 SVGAGI (reference sequence). The ends lost 2 bases at V and 5 bases at J; junction bases unmatched: 3. The CDR3 DNA reads TGTGCCAGCAGTTACAGACTAGCGGGGGTTACCGGGGAGCTGTTTTTT. It is translated as CASSYRLAGVTGELFF.

The V call is TRBV6-5, the J call TRBJ1-3; 12 bases align to TRBD1. V shed 4 bases, J shed 5 bases, and the junction held 3 bases outside the gene matches. CDR1 MNHEY and CDR2 SVGAGI come from the germline V gene. The CDR3 covers 15 residues. CDR3 region: CASSWGTGGRNTIYF. In DNA form, the CDR3 reads TGTGCCAGCAGTTGGGGGACAGGGGGCAGAAACACCATATATTTT.

The chain recombines TRBV29-1 with TRBJ1-1; no reliable D call. There are 12 residues in the CDR3. Germline loops: CDR1 SQVTM, CDR2 ANQGSEA. Trimming removed 4 bases from V and 1 base from J, with 7 bases in between. CDR3 sequence (DNA): TGCAGCGTTGGGAGAACGAACACTGAAGCTTTCTTT. Residues: CSVGRTNTEAFF.

The V and J genes are TRBV9 and TRBJ1-3; no reliable D call. The CDR3 runs 17 residues. The germline V and J ends were trimmed by 4 bases and 0 bases, with 17 bases remaining between them. Germline CDR1 SGDLS, CDR2 YYNGEE. As DNA, the CDR3 is TGTGCCAGCAGCACAGCGCCCAGCGGGTCCTCTGGAAACACCATATATTTT. Amino acids: CASSTAPSGSSGNTIYF.

V and J are TRBV6-2 or TRBV6-3 and TRBJ2-3, with 8 bases lining up with TRBD2. This CDR3 spans 17 amino acids. Germline V gene lookup returns CDR1 MNHEY and CDR2 SVGEGT. Losses at the gene ends were 1 base for V and 1 base for J; bases not matched to a gene: 7. CDR3: CASSYWGTRGGTDTQYF. The CDR3 coding sequence is TGTGCCAGCAGTTACTGGGGGACGCGGGGGGGCACAGATACGCAGTATTTT.

This clone was detected a few times. The identical CDR3 is also encoded by other nucleotide sequences in the sample. The chain links TRBV18 to TRBJ1-6; TRBD1 matches at 10 bases. The germline gives CDR1 KGHSH, CDR2 LQKENI. This CDR3 is built from 14 residues. V dropped 3 bases and J dropped 7; count of bases not matched to a gene: 0. Here the CDR3 reads CASSPGQGNSPLHF. The CDR3 DNA reads TGTGCCAGCTCACCGGGACAGGGGAATTCACCCCTCCACTTT.

The chain links TRBV5-5 to TRBJ2-7; possible D gene TRBD1, 6 bases. V lost 1 base to trimming and J lost 0 bases, with 11 bases between them. Germline lookup yields CDR1 SGHKS and CDR2 YYEKEE (reference sequence). This CDR3 contains 15 residues. The CDR3 here is CASSLTTGFSYEQYF. CDR3 nucleotides: TGTGCCAGCAGCTTGACGACAGGCTTCTCCTACGAGCAGTACTTC.

The rearrangement joins TRBV7-9 to TRBJ2-3; 9 bases map to TRBD1. The CDR3 extends over 15 amino acids. After removal of 5 bases from V and 8 bases from J, the junction contained 11 bases not matched to a gene. The germline CDR1 and CDR2 sequences are SEHNR and FQNEAQ (reference sequence). CDR3 in amino acids: CASSTLQQGAGTQYF. The CDR3 DNA reads as TGTGCCAGCAGCACGCTCCAACAGGGGGCCGGTACGCAGTATTTT.

The rearrangement uses TRBV18 and TRBJ2-6; a weak D match, TRBD1 (6 bases). Between the trimmed V and J ends, which lost 3 bases and 4 bases, there was a span of 10 bases. This CDR3 has 15 residues. Looked up from germline, CDR1 is KGHSH and CDR2 is LQKENI. Here the CDR3 DNA reads TGTGCCAGCTCACCTTCAGGGGTCGGGGCCAACGTCCTGACTTTC. Encoded protein: CASSPSGVGANVLTF.

The chain combines TRBV5-8 with TRBJ1-1; 9 bases fit TRBD1. V was clipped by 0 bases and J by 2 bases; unmatched bases: 14. CDR1 SGHTS and CDR2 YDEGEE come from the germline V gene. The CDR3 is 19 residues long. CDR3 sequence reads: CASSLDRGRGQSRNTEAFF. In nucleotides, the CDR3 is TGTGCCAGCAGCTTGGACAGGGGGCGCGGGCAGTCTAGAAACACTGAAGCTTTCTTT.

This chain's CDR3 is CASSQSSVSGNTIYF. DNA for the CDR3: TGCGCCAGCAGCCAATCTTCCGTGTCTGGAAACACCATATATTTT. The chain links TRBV4-1 to TRBJ1-3, with D unresolved. V was pared by 2 bases and J by 1 base, with 9 bases between. The CDR3 runs 15 residues. CDR1 is MGHRA, CDR2 YSYEKL, per germline.

This sequence joins TRBV28 and TRBJ1-5, with 7 bases fitting TRBD1. Germline V lookup: CDR1 MDHEN, CDR2 SYDVKM. V shed 4 bases and J 6 bases; nucleotides not matched to a gene: 6. The CDR3 spans 14 residues. In DNA form, the CDR3 reads TGTGCCAGCAGTTCCGGGACAGAAATTCAGCCCCAGCATTTT. It codes for CASSSGTEIQPQHF. Full variable domain (outside the CDR3, taken from reference TRBV28 and TRBJ1-5): DVKVTQSSRYLVKRTGEKVFLECVQDMDHENMFWYRQDPGLGLRLIYFSYDVKMKEKGDIPEGYSVSREKKERFSLILESASTNQTSMYLCASSSGTEIQPQHFGDGTRLSIL.

This chain joins TRBV5-1 and TRBJ2-7; TRBD1 matches 7 bases. This CDR3 has 16 residues. After removal of 0 bases from V and 3 bases from J, the junction contained 9 bases not matched to a gene. In germline, CDR1 is SGHRS, CDR2 YFSETQ. The chain's CDR3 is CASSLAVGTANYEQYF. CDR3 sequence (DNA): TGCGCCAGCAGCTTGGCGGTTGGGACAGCTAACTACGAGCAGTACTTC.

The chain uses TRBV19 and TRBJ1-5; no reliable D call. This CDR3 comprises 15 residues. V was shortened by 8 bases and J by 0 bases, with 14 bases between the two germline ends. Germline V CDR1 and CDR2: LNHDA, SQIVND (reference sequence). CDR3 DNA: TGTGCCAGTCGTCCTTGGGAGAGTAGCAATCAGCCCCAGCATTTT. This translates into CASRPWESSNQPQHF.

The chain couples TRBV5-1 to TRBJ2-5; TRBD2 is a possible D gene (6 bases). Germline V gene data show CDR1 as SGHRS and CDR2 as YFSETQ. This CDR3 has 17 amino acids. Trimming stripped 5 bases from V and 5 bases from J, with 25 bases between. CDR3 amino acids: CASRSMSTTRGLETQYF. DNA for the CDR3: TGCGCCAGCAGGTCAATGTCGACTACTAGGGGACTGGAGACCCAGTACTTC.

This clone was seen only a few times. V is TRBV14 and J is TRBJ2-7; TRBD2 might be the D (5 bases). The V end lost 6 bases, the J end lost 5 bases, and 11 bases lay between the germline ends. The CDR3 sequence is 12 residues long. Germline lookup yields CDR1 SGHDN and CDR2 FVKESK. CDR3 loop: CASSRGWNEQYF. Here the CDR3 DNA reads TGTGCCAGCAGTCGCGGGTGGAACGAGCAGTACTTC. The full variable domain, its missing parts supplied by reference TRBV14 and TRBJ2-7, is EAGVTQFPSHSVIEKGQTVTLRCDPISGHDNLYWYRRVMGKEIKFLLHFVKESKQDESGMPNNRFLAERTGGTYSTLKVQPAELEDSGVYFCASSRGWNEQYFGPGTRLTVT.

V usage is TRBV28 and J usage is TRBJ1-2, with TRBD1 identical over 11 bases. V lost 7 bases to trimming and J lost 4 bases; unmatched junction nucleotides: 8. The length of the CDR3 is 15 residues. Germline assignment: CDR1 MDHEN and CDR2 SYDVKM. DNA of the CDR3: TGTGCCAGCACCTATGGACAGGGGGCGCTCTATGGCTACACCTTC. Encoded protein: CASTYGQGALYGYTF.